The 25 T cell receptor beta chains reported below all come from one sample, sequenced in a study of T cells of healthy individuals. TCRdb independently ran MiXCR on the 5' RACE reads; one entry per CDR3 protein. Of about 82,000 distinct CDR3 sequences in the sample, more than 4.5% were seen once. These receptors all come from a female donor in good health.

This clonotype has ten or more counts. The CDR3 spells CASRLTSGRNEQFF. The CDR3 coding sequence is TGTGCCAGCAGACTGACTAGCGGGAGAAATGAGCAGTTCTTC. The chain couples TRBV6-5 to TRBJ2-1, with 12 bases fitting TRBD2. There are 14 residues in the CDR3. Germline loops: CDR1 MNHEY, CDR2 SVGAGI. Trimming removed 6 bases from V and 7 bases from J; junction bases left unmatched: 4.

This clonotype was seen a few times. The chain couples TRBV7-8 to TRBJ1-1, with D unresolved. V lost 5 bases and J lost 1, with 11 bases in between. The CDR3 is made up of 14 amino acids. CDR1 and CDR2 (germline): SGHVS, FQNEAQ. As DNA, the CDR3 is TGTGCCAGCAGCACACAGTACAGGAACACTGAAGCTTTCTTT. This sequence encodes CASSTQYRNTEAFF.

This clonotype was found a few times. The chain recombines TRBV29-1 with TRBJ2-6; no definite D call. CDR1 is SQVTM, CDR2 ANQGSEA, per germline. CDR3 size: 16 residues. Trimming cost V 0 bases and J 0 bases, with 9 bases left between them. CDR3 DNA: TGCAGCGTTGAAGATCTTCTGGACTCTGGGGCCAACGTCCTGACTTTC. Amino acid sequence: CSVEDLLDSGANVLTF.

This clonotype was counted between two and nine times. Written as DNA, the CDR3 is TGTGCCAGCAGCCCCGGACAGGGGGACAGTTACAATGAGCAGTTCTTC. It translates to CASSPGQGDSYNEQFF. The V gene is TRBV7-9, the J gene TRBJ2-1; 10 bases line up with TRBD1. The CDR3 has 16 amino acids. From germline, CDR1 is SEHNR and CDR2 FQNEAQ (reference sequence). Trimming cost V 5 bases and J 4 bases; bases outside gene matches: 8.

In this sample, this clonotype turned up a few times. DNA for the CDR3: TGTGCCAGCAGCTTGGGGATACACAGTCCCCAAGCTTTCTTT. It codes for CASSLGIHSPQAFF. The genes are TRBV5-8 and TRBJ1-1; no clear D. CDR1 is SGHTS and CDR2 is YDEGEE in the germline V gene. Trimming shortened V by 0 bases and J by 9 bases, and 15 bases separated the two germline ends. CDR3 length: 14 residues.

This clonotype was counted ten times or more. V and J are TRBV9 and TRBJ1-1, with a tentative D call TRBD1 (6 bases). The germline V gene encodes CDR1 SGDLS and CDR2 YYNGEE. Between the trimmed V and J ends, which lost 4 bases and 5 bases, there was a span of 12 bases. CDR3 size: 13 residues. In nucleotides, the CDR3 is TGTGCCAGCAGCATAGAACAGGGAACTGAAGCTTTCTTT. Translating gives CASSIEQGTEAFF.

This clonotype was counted at least ten times. The chain uses TRBV11-3 and TRBJ2-1; 7 positions agree with TRBD2. The CDR3 length is 16 residues. Trimming removed 1 base from V and 7 bases from J; junction bases left unmatched: 10. Germline V gene sequence: CDR1 SGHNT, CDR2 YENEEA. As DNA, the CDR3 is TGTGCCAGCAGCTTAGGTTTCGCGGGAGTGATGAATGAGCAGTTCTTC. Its translation: CASSLGFAGVMNEQFF.

This clonotype was seen repeatedly, ten times or more. The J gene is TRBJ2-1, the V gene TRBV7-2, with 12 bases lining up with TRBD2. From germline, CDR1 is SGHTA and CDR2 FQGNSA. V lost 2 bases, J lost 5 bases, and 1 base stayed unmatched. This CDR3 is 15 amino acids long. This CDR3 reads CASSLRLAGDNEQFF. In DNA, the CDR3 is TGTGCCAGCAGCTTAAGACTAGCGGGGGACAATGAGCAGTTCTTC.

Many counts were recorded for this clonotype. The chain uses TRBV6-2 or TRBV6-3 and TRBJ1-1, with D perhaps matching TRBD1 (6 bases). This CDR3 is 14 amino acids long. Germline CDR1 MNHEY, CDR2 SVGEGT. V was clipped by 6 bases and J by 6 bases, with 17 bases between them. The chain's CDR3 is CASSRGEVTAEAFF. Written as DNA, the CDR3 is TGTGCCAGCAGCAGGGGAGAAGTAACGGCTGAAGCTTTCTTT.

The genes are TRBV4-3 and TRBJ1-6, with D perhaps TRBD1 (6 bases). With 2 bases removed from V and 6 bases from J, the gap between germline ends came to 14 bases. CDR1 and CDR2 (germline): LGHNA, YSLEER. The CDR3 totals 16 residues. The CDR3 loop reads CASSQQTQGTNSPLHF. DNA of the CDR3: TGCGCCAGCAGCCAACAAACCCAGGGGACTAATTCACCCCTCCACTTT.

This clonotype was seen a few times. The chain carries TRBV4-1 and TRBJ1-2, with TRBD1 identical over 9 bases. The length of the CDR3 is 18 residues. V dropped 0 bases and J dropped 4; count of bases not matched to a gene: 12. Germline CDR1 reads MGHRA; CDR2 reads YSYEKL. The CDR3 sequence: CASSQDNLQGAPSYGYTF. DNA for the CDR3: TGCGCCAGCAGCCAAGATAATCTACAGGGGGCCCCTTCCTATGGCTACACCTTC.

This clonotype was found a few times. The chain has TRBV15 and TRBJ1-5; D is uncertain. The ends were cut back, 0 bases at V and 6 bases at J, with 15 bases in the middle. Germline V CDR1 and CDR2: LNHNV, YYDKDF (reference sequence). The CDR3 spans 16 residues. In nucleotides, the CDR3 is TGTGCCACCAGCAGAGAGAGTCCGGGGTTCGGTCAGCCCCAGCATTTT. Encoded protein: CATSRESPGFGQPQHF.

This clonotype showed up many times. The J gene is TRBJ2-1, the V gene TRBV4-1; 11 nucleotides align to TRBD2. The germline V gene encodes CDR1 MGHRA and CDR2 YSYEKL. V lost 3 bases and J lost 2; bases outside the gene matches: 12. CDR3 length: 19 residues. This chain's CDR3 is CASSHLLPIAGGPYNEQFF. CDR3 nucleotide sequence: TGCGCCAGCAGCCACCTTCTCCCAATAGCGGGAGGGCCCTACAATGAGCAGTTCTTC.

This clonotype was found many times. J is TRBJ2-1 and V is TRBV28; the D is unclear. The germline V and J ends were trimmed by 8 bases and 8 bases, with 19 bases remaining between them. The germline gives CDR1 MDHEN, CDR2 SYDVKM. CDR3 length: 14 residues. CDR3 loop: CASSNPPLRDEQFF. CDR3 coding DNA: TGTGCCAGCTCCAACCCCCCGCTTAGGGATGAGCAGTTCTTC.

The chain couples TRBV6-2 or TRBV6-3 to TRBJ2-1, with D unclear. Per germline, CDR1 MNHEY and CDR2 SVGEGT. The CDR3 spans 11 residues. V was pared by 2 bases and J by 6 bases, with 2 bases between. The CDR3 loop reads CASSYPNEQFF. As DNA, the CDR3 is TGTGCCAGCAGTTACCCCAATGAGCAGTTCTTC.

The chain uses TRBV5-4 and TRBJ2-1; D is possibly TRBD1 or TRBD2 (6 bases each). From germline, CDR1 is SGHNT and CDR2 YYREEE (reference sequence). The CDR3 runs 12 residues. Trimming cost V 4 bases and J 8 bases, with 10 bases left between them. The CDR3 nucleotides are TGTGCCAGCAGCACGAGGGGGGATGAGCAGTTCTTC. Translated: CASSTRGDEQFF. Full variable domain (outside the CDR3, taken from reference TRBV5-4 and TRBJ2-1): ETGVTQSPTHLIKTRGQQVTLRCSSQSGHNTVSWYQQALGQGPQFIFQYYREEENGRGNFPPRFSGLQFPNYSSELNVNALELDDSALYLCASSTRGDEQFFGPGTRLTVL.

This clonotype appeared many times. The CDR3 sequence is CSARYTGTDSPLHF. In nucleotides, the CDR3 is TGCAGTGCTCGGTATACCGGGACAGATTCACCCCTCCACTTT. The J gene is TRBJ1-6, the V gene TRBV20-1; TRBD1 aligns across 7 bases. Unmatched junction bases numbered 9, after V lost 5 bases and J lost 8 bases. From germline, CDR1 is DFQATT and CDR2 SNEGSKA (reference sequence). The CDR3 runs 14 residues.

This clonotype has only a few counts. The V call is TRBV7-9, the J call TRBJ1-2, with D maybe TRBD1 (6 bases). In germline, CDR1 is SEHNR, CDR2 FQNEAQ (reference sequence). This CDR3 region has 13 residues. V lost 6 bases, J lost 5 bases, and 13 bases lay in between. The DNA of the CDR3 is TGTGCCAGCAGACCTGGACAGAATTATGGCTACACCTTC. Amino acids: CASRPGQNYGYTF.

The sample holds many counts of this clonotype. J is TRBJ1-1 and V is TRBV7-2; no clear D. The germline V and J ends were trimmed by 1 base and 6 bases, with 18 bases remaining between them. The V gene's germline CDR1 is SGHTA and CDR2 FQGNSA. The CDR3 runs to 16 residues. The CDR3 DNA is TGTGCCAGCAGCTTAGGGTTTCAGGTACGAACCTCTGAAGCTTTCTTT. Amino acids: CASSLGFQVRTSEAFF.

This clonotype was observed many times. This chain links TRBV6-2 or TRBV6-3 with TRBJ2-7; possibly TRBD1 for D (5 bases). The CDR3 spans 13 residues. Trimming removed 6 bases from V and 2 bases from J, with 11 bases in between. The germline CDR1 and CDR2 sequences are MNHEY and SVGEGT. CDR3 sequence reads: CASRPGHAYEQYF. CDR3 DNA sequence: TGTGCCAGCAGACCCGGACACGCCTACGAGCAGTACTTC.

This clonotype showed up many times. V is TRBV4-1 and J is TRBJ2-1, with 8 bases identical to TRBD2. The CDR3 is made up of 17 amino acids. CDR1 and CDR2 (germline): MGHRA, YSYEKL. V trimming: 0 bases; J trimming: 1 base; junction bases outside the gene matches: 5. CDR3 DNA sequence: TGCGCCAGCAGCCAAGAACGGGCGGGAGGATCCTACAATGAGCAGTTCTTC. This sequence encodes CASSQERAGGSYNEQFF.

This clonotype was observed a handful of times. The chain links TRBV7-2 to TRBJ1-5, with 7 nucleotides matching TRBD1. CDR1 SGHTA and CDR2 FQGNSA come from the germline V gene. The CDR3 runs to 18 residues. J was trimmed by 1 base and V by 5 bases; bases with no gene match: 14. The CDR3 DNA sequence: TGTGCCAGCAGCCCGAAAAGGGACAGTAAAAGGAGCAATCAGCCCCAGCATTTT. Translated, it gives CASSPKRDSKRSNQPQHF.

The sample holds many counts of this clonotype. The chain employs TRBV7-8 and TRBJ2-2; D gene unclear. CDR1 and CDR2 from the germline V gene are SGHVS and FQNEAQ. The CDR3 totals 13 residues. V was cut by 0 bases and J by 6 bases, with 5 bases left in between. The CDR3 reads CASSLAPSGELFF. The CDR3 coding sequence is TGTGCCAGCAGCTTAGCACCCTCCGGGGAGCTGTTTTTT.

This chain uses TRBV7-9 with TRBJ1-1; tentatively, D is TRBD1 (6 bases). The CDR3 sequence is 13 residues long. Germline assignment: CDR1 SEHNR and CDR2 FQNEAQ (reference sequence). Trimming left V 5 bases short and J 8 bases short, with 15 bases between. CDR3 nucleotide sequence: TGTGCCAGCAGCCGGACCCCGGGGGCAGAAGCTTTCTTT. This encodes CASSRTPGAEAFF.

V usage is TRBV7-9 and J usage is TRBJ1-1; 11 bases match TRBD1. CDR3 length: 13 amino acids. Trimming removed 5 bases from V and 8 bases from J; junction bases left unmatched: 4. The germline gives CDR1 SEHNR, CDR2 FQNEAQ (reference sequence). The CDR3 sequence is CASSTGTGGEAFF. CDR3 in DNA: TGTGCCAGCAGCACTGGGACAGGGGGAGAAGCTTTCTTT. Using reference TRBV7-9 and TRBJ1-1 for the parts outside the CDR3, the full variable domain is DTGVSQNPRHKITKRGQNVTFRCDPISEHNRLYWYRQTLGQGPEFLTYFQNEAQLEKSRLLSDRFSAERPKGSFSTLEIQRTEQGDSAMYLCASSTGTGGEAFFGQGTRLTVV.